One and the same sample provided the 20 T cell receptor beta chains below, sequenced in a study of cytomegalovirus exposure and HLA in healthy donors. PCR employed 60 Vbeta and 13 Jbeta primers. Clones were sequenced by immunoSEQ multiplex PCR, and TCRdb holds only the in-frame ones, with some missing. The sample carries about 200,000 clones, 65% to 85% recorded once. Source material: PBMCs. These receptors originate from a woman aged 30 to 39 in good health and CMV-seronegative.

The gene calls are TRBV27 and TRBJ1-6; D not certain. CDR3 length: 12 amino acids. Per germline, CDR1 MNHEY and CDR2 SMNVEV (reference sequence). The V and J ends lost 4 bases and 6 bases respectively, with 4 bases between them. CDR3 in amino acids: CASSYINSPLHF. As DNA, the CDR3 is TGTGCCAGCAGTTACATTAATTCACCCCTCCACTTT.

The chain employs TRBV7-2 and TRBJ2-3; 10 nucleotides match TRBD1. The length of the CDR3 is 15 residues. Germline values: CDR1 SGHTA, CDR2 FQGNSA. The J segment lost 4 bases and the V segment lost 5 bases, leaving 6 bases of the junction unmatched. The chain's CDR3 is CASSPKTGGPDTQYF. For the CDR3, the DNA is TGTGCCAGCAGCCCAAAGACAGGGGGCCCAGATACGCAGTATTTT.

This chain connects TRBV5-4 to TRBJ1-1; D remains unclear. The ends were cut back, 2 bases at V and 1 base at J, with 12 bases in the middle. This CDR3 comprises 15 residues. Germline V gives CDR1 SGHNT, CDR2 YYREEE (reference sequence). CDR3 sequence: CASSFRRIGNTEAFF. The CDR3 coding sequence is TGTGCCAGCAGCTTTAGGAGGATCGGGAACACTGAAGCTTTCTTT.

The chain uses TRBV2 and TRBJ2-7; 9 nucleotides agree with TRBD1. V lost 6 bases, J lost 6 bases, and 12 bases stayed unmatched. The germline V gene has CDR1 SNHLY and CDR2 FYNNEI. The length of the CDR3 is 15 residues. The CDR3 reads CASSERDRDLVEQYF. CDR3 bases: TGTGCCAGCAGCGAAAGGGACAGGGATTTGGTCGAGCAGTACTTC.

The chain uses TRBV5-6 and TRBJ2-2; tentatively, D is TRBD2 (6 bases). V lost 6 bases to trimming and J lost 4 bases, with 13 bases between them. The CDR3 consists of 14 residues. CDR1 is SGHDT, CDR2 YYEEEE, per germline. The CDR3 loop is CASKAGRSTGELFF. CDR3 sequence (DNA): TGTGCCAGCAAGGCGGGGAGGTCCACCGGGGAGCTGTTTTTT. Drawing the rest from reference TRBV5-6 and TRBJ2-2, the complete variable domain is DAGVTQSPTHLIKTRGQQVTLRCSPKSGHDTVSWYQQALGQGPQFIFQYYEEEERQRGNFPDRFSGHQFPNYSSELNVNALLLGDSALYLCASKAGRSTGELFFGEGSRLTVL.

The chain recombines TRBV7-8 with TRBJ2-1; the match to TRBD2 covers 12 bases. This CDR3 spans 15 amino acids. Per the germline V gene, CDR1 is SGHVS and CDR2 is FQNEAQ. Trimming removed 5 bases from V and 11 bases from J; junction bases left unmatched: 10. The CDR3 sequence: CASSPTSGRSGQQFF. The CDR3 DNA reads TGTGCCAGCAGCCCGACTAGCGGGAGATCCGGGCAGCAGTTCTTC. The full variable domain, completed using reference TRBV7-8 and TRBJ2-1, is GAGVSQSPRYKVAKRGQDVALRCDPISGHVSLFWYQQALGQGPEFLTYFQNEAQLDKSGLPSDRFFAERPEGSVSTLKIQRTQQEDSAVYLCASSPTSGRSGQQFFGPGTRLTVL.

The V and J genes are TRBV7-9 and TRBJ2-7, with TRBD2 matching 11 bases. The CDR3 spans 17 residues. V shed 5 bases, J shed 0 bases, and the junction held 9 bases outside the gene matches. Germline CDR1 is SEHNR and CDR2 is FQNEAQ (reference sequence). CDR3 sequence reads: CASSPLSSGGFSYEQYF. CDR3 bases: TGTGCCAGCAGCCCCCTTTCTAGCGGGGGGTTCTCCTACGAGCAGTACTTC. The full variable domain, rest sourced from reference TRBV7-9 and TRBJ2-7, is DTGVSQNPRHKITKRGQNVTFRCDPISEHNRLYWYRQTLGQGPEFLTYFQNEAQLEKSRLLSDRFSAERPKGSFSTLEIQRTEQGDSAMYLCASSPLSSGGFSYEQYFGPGTRLTVT.

This sequence joins TRBV7-9 and TRBJ2-1, with TRBD2 identical over 7 bases. The CDR3 length is 13 residues. Germline CDR1 is SEHNR and CDR2 is FQNEAQ (reference sequence). V was clipped by 7 bases and J by 12 bases; unmatched bases: 12. As DNA, the CDR3 is TGTGCCAGCAAGGTCGGGGGGATTCAACGGCAGTTCTTC. Protein: CASKVGGIQRQFF.

Only a few counts were recorded for this clone. The V call is TRBV5-1, the J call TRBJ2-3; TRBD2 matches 13 bases. This CDR3 has 18 residues. The trim removed 2 bases at V and 5 bases at J, leaving 11 bases unmatched. From germline, CDR1 is SGHRS and CDR2 YFSETQ. The CDR3 reads CASSFPGTSGRAEDTQYF. The CDR3 nucleotides read TGCGCCAGCAGCTTCCCGGGAACTAGCGGGAGGGCCGAAGATACGCAGTATTTT.

This sequence joins TRBV4-1 and TRBJ1-1; D is possibly TRBD1 (6 bases). Germline V gene sequence: CDR1 MGHRA, CDR2 YSYEKL. V lost 1 base and J lost 11, with 23 bases in between. The CDR3 consists of 16 residues. The CDR3, as DNA: TGCGCCAGCAGCCAAGGTAGGGACATGGAACTTTTGGGCGCTTTCTTT. Protein product: CASSQGRDMELLGAFF.

The chain has TRBV30 and TRBJ2-3; 8 nucleotides line up with TRBD2. The CDR3 has 16 amino acids. Germline V gene lookup returns CDR1 GTSNPN and CDR2 SVGIG (reference sequence). With V trimmed by 0 bases and J by 0 bases, 5 bases remained unmatched. In DNA form, the CDR3 reads TGTGCCTGGAGTGTTTCTAGCGGGCGGAGCACAGATACGCAGTATTTT. As protein: CAWSVSSGRSTDTQYF.

V gene TRBV5-4 combines with J gene TRBJ2-1, with 9 bases matching TRBD1. This CDR3 has 15 amino acids. After removal of 5 bases from V and 8 bases from J, the junction contained 11 bases not matched to a gene. From germline, CDR1 is SGHNT and CDR2 YYREEE (reference sequence). The DNA for the CDR3 is TGTGCCAGCAGAGTCCGGGACAGGGCTTTCGATGAGCAGTTCTTC. Translated: CASRVRDRAFDEQFF.

The chain carries TRBV30 and TRBJ2-7; weak D call: TRBD1 (7 bases). Germline assignment: CDR1 GTSNPN and CDR2 SVGIG (reference sequence). Deletions cut 4 bases from V and 2 bases from J, with 12 bases between. The CDR3 runs 13 residues. DNA of the CDR3: TGTGCCTGGATCAGGGGGGAGACCTACGAGCAGTACTTC. Its protein is CAWIRGETYEQYF. The full variable domain, its missing parts supplied by reference TRBV30 and TRBJ2-7, is SQTIHQWPATLVQPVGSPLSLECTVEGTSNPNLYWYRQAAGRGLQLLFYSVGIGQISSEVPQNLSASRPQDRQFILSSKKLLLSDSGFYLCAWIRGETYEQYFGPGTRLTVT.

The genes are TRBV7-2 and TRBJ2-1, with 10 bases aligning to TRBD2. V was pared by 4 bases and J by 7 bases, with 7 bases of the junction left unmatched. CDR1 and CDR2 from the germline V gene are SGHTA and FQGNSA. The CDR3 has 15 residues. The CDR3 DNA follows: TGTGCCAGCAGCTCGAGCGGGAGGGCCGGAAATGAGCAGTTCTTC. This codes for CASSSSGRAGNEQFF.

The chain couples TRBV6-5 to TRBJ2-2; a possible D gene is TRBD2 (7 bases). Germline CDR1 and CDR2: MNHEY and SVGAGI. This CDR3 spans 15 amino acids. The V and J ends lost 8 bases and 4 bases respectively, with 17 bases between them. Here the CDR3 reads CASCPLRGGTGELFF. The DNA of the CDR3 is TGTGCCAGCTGCCCCCTGAGGGGGGGCACCGGGGAGCTGTTTTTT.

The V gene is TRBV30, the J gene TRBJ2-7, with 9 bases identical to TRBD2. V gave up 0 bases and J gave up 6 bases; unmatched junction bases: 6. Germline CDR1 and CDR2: GTSNPN and SVGIG (reference sequence). The CDR3 totals 14 residues. The CDR3 DNA is TGTGCCTGGAGTGTAGGCGGGAGGGCCCTCGAGCAGTACTTC. Its protein is CAWSVGGRALEQYF.

This chain links TRBV2 with TRBJ1-6; 7 positions match TRBD1. V dropped 3 bases and J dropped 7; count of bases not matched to a gene: 6. Germline assignment: CDR1 SNHLY and CDR2 FYNNEI. The CDR3 runs to 15 residues. CDR3 sequence reads: CASSDEWGQNSPLHF. In DNA, the CDR3 is TGTGCCAGCAGTGATGAATGGGGACAGAATTCACCCCTCCACTTT.

The J gene is TRBJ2-4, the V gene TRBV21-1; the table's D call TRBD1 went unverified against the DNA. TRBV21-1 is classified as a pseudogene. CDR3 length: 21 residues. The chain's CDR3 is CASSPRAPTHEVAFAKNIQYF. The CDR3 DNA reads TGTGCCAGCAGCCCGCGCGCGCCGACACACGAAGTGGCTTTTGCCAAAAACATTCAGTACTTC.

This clone occurred once. This chain uses TRBV6-5 with TRBJ2-7; D is uncertain. Trimming removed 3 bases at V and 3 bases at J, with 12 bases between. The CDR3 totals 14 residues. CDR1 and CDR2 from the germline V gene are MNHEY and SVGAGI. In nucleotides, the CDR3 is TGTGCCAGCAGTTATTCGGCCCAGGTCTACGAGCAGTACTTC. As protein: CASSYSAQVYEQYF.

The gene calls are TRBV4-1 and TRBJ1-2; D perhaps matches TRBD1 (6 bases). The CDR3 loop spans 14 amino acids. Between the trimmed V and J ends, which lost 0 bases and 3 bases, there was a span of 8 bases. Germline lookup yields CDR1 MGHRA and CDR2 YSYEKL. The CDR3 nucleotides read TGCGCCAGCAGCCAAGAAGGACAGCACTATGGCTACACCTTC. The encoded protein is CASSQEGQHYGYTF.